Listed below are T cell receptor beta chains from one sample, sequenced in a study of blood T cells in healthy people across ages. Each CDR3 protein gets one entry after TCRdb re-called the 5' RACE reads with MiXCR. This table holds approximately 1.5 million distinct CDR3 sequences, about 31% found once. The sequencing input was blood. These receptors came from a woman aged 25 to 39 in good health. Both conserved end residues are part of each CDR3. Fields, in order: D gene, V gene, J gene, CDR3 protein. A D gene is named only where the DNA matches it firmly.

d_call: NA; v_call: TRBV12-3/TRBV12-4; j_call: TRBJ2-1; cdr3_aa: CASSLAPNEQFF
d_call: NA; v_call: TRBV21-1; j_call: TRBJ2-5; cdr3_aa: CASSTHQLAGRQETQYF
d_call: NA; v_call: TRBV7-9; j_call: TRBJ2-3; cdr3_aa: CASSNSRGGTDTQYF
d_call: NA; v_call: TRBV10-3; j_call: TRBJ1-1; cdr3_aa: CATTGQKGTEAFF
d_call: NA; v_call: TRBV12-3/TRBV12-4; j_call: TRBJ1-2; cdr3_aa: CASSLRGDRANYGYTF
d_call: TRBD2; v_call: TRBV3-1; j_call: TRBJ2-3; cdr3_aa: CASSRRLAGGISADTQYF
d_call: TRBD1; v_call: TRBV7-9; j_call: TRBJ1-2; cdr3_aa: CASSLAMDRGSGYTF
d_call: TRBD2; v_call: TRBV20-1; j_call: TRBJ2-1; cdr3_aa: CSAGRGTSYNEQFF
d_call: TRBD1; v_call: TRBV27; j_call: TRBJ2-5; cdr3_aa: CASSSRGQGKETQYF
d_call: NA; v_call: TRBV7-9; j_call: TRBJ2-5; cdr3_aa: CASSLPLGNQETQYF
d_call: TRBD1; v_call: TRBV15; j_call: TRBJ2-3; cdr3_aa: CATSHRDRGQVDTQYF
d_call: NA; v_call: TRBV3-1; j_call: TRBJ2-3; cdr3_aa: CASSQDSPGTPTCTQYF
d_call: NA; v_call: TRBV4-2; j_call: TRBJ1-2; cdr3_aa: CASINPGASRGYTF
d_call: NA; v_call: TRBV7-3; j_call: TRBJ2-5; cdr3_aa: CASSLTSGGGQETQYF
d_call: NA; v_call: TRBV9; j_call: TRBJ2-7; cdr3_aa: CASNRDGANEQYF
d_call: TRBD2; v_call: TRBV20-1; j_call: TRBJ2-1; cdr3_aa: CSARDSSGRVFSNEQFF
d_call: TRBD2; v_call: TRBV20-1; j_call: TRBJ2-3; cdr3_aa: CSARAAGGNTDTQYF
d_call: TRBD2; v_call: TRBV9; j_call: TRBJ2-3; cdr3_aa: CASSPRGSGGTFTDTQYF
d_call: NA; v_call: TRBV4-2; j_call: TRBJ2-7; cdr3_aa: CASSQESSALYEQYF
d_call: TRBD2; v_call: TRBV7-9; j_call: TRBJ2-1; cdr3_aa: CASRDLAGGSEQFF
d_call: NA; v_call: TRBV6-2/TRBV6-3; j_call: TRBJ1-5; cdr3_aa: CASSHLQGQPQHF
d_call: NA; v_call: TRBV6-2/TRBV6-3; j_call: TRBJ1-4; cdr3_aa: CATNRGGRGEKLFF
d_call: NA; v_call: TRBV30; j_call: TRBJ2-5; cdr3_aa: CAWTPRDLAGETQYF
d_call: TRBD1; v_call: TRBV12-3/TRBV12-4; j_call: TRBJ1-5; cdr3_aa: CASSFEGAGGPQHF
d_call: NA; v_call: TRBV20-1; j_call: TRBJ1-2; cdr3_aa: CSASGEFGHGYTF
d_call: NA; v_call: TRBV6-6; j_call: TRBJ2-7; cdr3_aa: CASSNDPISEQYF
d_call: NA; v_call: TRBV12-3/TRBV12-4; j_call: TRBJ1-2; cdr3_aa: CASSHRDTTNYGYTF
d_call: NA; v_call: TRBV29-1; j_call: TRBJ1-1; cdr3_aa: CSASDSMNTEAFF
d_call: NA; v_call: TRBV7-3; j_call: TRBJ2-3; cdr3_aa: CASSLTGSKDTQYF
d_call: TRBD2; v_call: TRBV3-1; j_call: TRBJ2-7; cdr3_aa: CASSQDWGLAGPYEQYF
d_call: TRBD1; v_call: TRBV7-8; j_call: TRBJ2-5; cdr3_aa: CASSVGTGSQETQYF
d_call: NA; v_call: TRBV7-9; j_call: TRBJ2-7; cdr3_aa: CASSKYKGQIVGEQYF
d_call: NA; v_call: TRBV27; j_call: TRBJ1-1; cdr3_aa: CASSLIRQSIRMNTEAFF
d_call: NA; v_call: TRBV3-1; j_call: TRBJ2-5; cdr3_aa: CASSQDSHPQYF
d_call: TRBD2; v_call: TRBV12-3/TRBV12-4; j_call: TRBJ2-3; cdr3_aa: CASSSGSGYDTQYF
d_call: TRBD2; v_call: TRBV27; j_call: TRBJ2-1; cdr3_aa: CASNGGVPSSYNEQFF
d_call: TRBD1; v_call: TRBV18; j_call: TRBJ2-7; cdr3_aa: CASSPAGTGPREQYF
d_call: NA; v_call: TRBV4-1; j_call: TRBJ2-3; cdr3_aa: CASSQRGAPPDTQYF
d_call: NA; v_call: TRBV19; j_call: TRBJ2-3; cdr3_aa: CASKGNSGADTQYF
d_call: NA; v_call: TRBV20-1; j_call: TRBJ2-7; cdr3_aa: CSASTLGTDSYEQYF
d_call: NA; v_call: TRBV2; j_call: TRBJ2-1; cdr3_aa: CASSVGGAPWGEQFF
d_call: NA; v_call: TRBV5-1; j_call: TRBJ2-3; cdr3_aa: CASRIDATDTQYF
d_call: NA; v_call: TRBV29-1; j_call: TRBJ1-1; cdr3_aa: CSGVDTEAFF
d_call: NA; v_call: TRBV28; j_call: TRBJ2-5; cdr3_aa: CASSSPLEETQYF
d_call: NA; v_call: TRBV21-1; j_call: TRBJ2-3; cdr3_aa: CASSNWQPLTDTQYF
d_call: TRBD1; v_call: TRBV10-3; j_call: TRBJ2-3; cdr3_aa: CAIRRTGGTDTQYF
d_call: NA; v_call: TRBV30; j_call: TRBJ1-1; cdr3_aa: CAWAELRDTEAFF
d_call: TRBD2; v_call: TRBV28; j_call: TRBJ2-7; cdr3_aa: CASSFPALQRDGTGQQYF
d_call: NA; v_call: TRBV4-1; j_call: TRBJ1-2; cdr3_aa: CASSQNVRDFDYGYTF
d_call: NA; v_call: TRBV4-2; j_call: TRBJ2-5; cdr3_aa: CASSQDGMRGETQYF
d_call: TRBD1; v_call: TRBV6-5; j_call: TRBJ1-2; cdr3_aa: CASRSTGTVPNYGYTF
d_call: TRBD1; v_call: TRBV28; j_call: TRBJ1-2; cdr3_aa: CASRPRQGAHHGYTF
d_call: TRBD2; v_call: TRBV2; j_call: TRBJ2-1; cdr3_aa: CASRATSGGINEQFF
d_call: TRBD2; v_call: TRBV20-1; j_call: TRBJ2-1; cdr3_aa: CSASSSGGPYNEQFF
d_call: NA; v_call: TRBV7-2; j_call: TRBJ2-7; cdr3_aa: CASKTRLAPYEQYF
d_call: TRBD2; v_call: TRBV5-1; j_call: TRBJ2-3; cdr3_aa: CASSSELAGDTQYF
d_call: NA; v_call: TRBV9; j_call: TRBJ1-1; cdr3_aa: CASSATLNTEAFF
d_call: TRBD2; v_call: TRBV10-3; j_call: TRBJ2-1; cdr3_aa: CAISTSGSYNEQFF
d_call: TRBD1; v_call: TRBV5-1; j_call: TRBJ2-1; cdr3_aa: CASRPYFAGQGYNEQFF